The clone carrying this T cell receptor (beta chain) was detected a few times. This entry is derived from a study of cytomegalovirus exposure and HLA in healthy donors. Study-level information: From HLA-typed donors, an early data release held around 85 million unique TCRs.

PCR involved 60 Vbeta and 13 Jbeta primers. Only in-frame clones appear in the TCRdb table, and some are missing; sequencing was by immunoSEQ multiplex PCR. Here the sample spans approximately 97,000 clones, roughly four fifths being singletons. The CDR3 runs to 15 residues. Looked up from germline, CDR1 is SGHRS and CDR2 is YFSETQ. Trimming removed 4 bases from V and 5 bases from J; junction bases left unmatched: 8. This chain joins TRBV5-1 and TRBJ2-3, with 9 bases identical to TRBD1. The sequence derives from a male donor in good health and CMV-seropositive. Sample: PBMCs. The CDR3 DNA reads as TGCGCCAGCAGCACCCAACAGGGGGCCGGAGATACGCAGTATTTT. Its protein product is CASSTQQGAGDTQYF.